The clone carrying this TCR beta chain was seen repeatedly, ten times or more. The data belong to a study of T cell repertoires in cytomegalovirus infection. CDR1 SGHTA and CDR2 FQGTGA come from the germline V gene. The CDR3 runs to 17 residues. Trimming pared 1 base from V and 0 bases from J, leaving 13 bases between. TCRdb itself ran the reads through MiXCR, one entry per CDR3 protein. Found here are about 140,000 distinct CDR3 sequences, about 6.1% of them singletons; the top ten hold about a sixth. What was sequenced was PBMCs. The TCR was taken from a human donor in good health (CMV status not recorded). Some clones in this sample may be carry-over from other donors' samples. The chain recombines TRBV7-3 with TRBJ1-3; D possibly corresponds to TRBD1 (5 bases). CDR3 loop: CASSLREGDSSGNTIYF. The DNA of the CDR3 is TGTGCCAGCAGCTTAAGGGAAGGCGACAGCTCTGGAAACACCATATATTTT. Variable domain in full (rest from reference TRBV7-3 and TRBJ1-3): GAGVSQTPSNKVTEKGKYVELRCDPISGHTALYWYRQSLGQGPEFLIYFQGTGAADDSGLPNDRFFAVRPEGSVSTLKIQRTERGDSAVYLCASSLREGDSSGNTIYFGEGSWLTVV.